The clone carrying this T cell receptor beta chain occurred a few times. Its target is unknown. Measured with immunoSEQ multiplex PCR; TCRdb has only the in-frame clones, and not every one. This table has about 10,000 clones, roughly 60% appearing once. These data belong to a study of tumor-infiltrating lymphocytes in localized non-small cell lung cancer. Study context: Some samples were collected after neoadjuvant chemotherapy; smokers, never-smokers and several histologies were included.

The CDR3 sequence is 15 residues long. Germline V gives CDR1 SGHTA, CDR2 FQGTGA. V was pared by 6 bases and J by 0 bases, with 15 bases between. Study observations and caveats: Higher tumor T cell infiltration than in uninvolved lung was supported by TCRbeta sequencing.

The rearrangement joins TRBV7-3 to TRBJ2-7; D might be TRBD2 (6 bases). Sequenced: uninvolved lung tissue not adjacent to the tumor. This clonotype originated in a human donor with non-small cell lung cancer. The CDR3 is CASSPNGGASYEQYF. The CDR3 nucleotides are TGTGCCAGCAGTCCGAACGGAGGGGCCTCCTACGAGCAGTACTTC. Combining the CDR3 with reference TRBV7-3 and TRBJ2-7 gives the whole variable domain GAGVSQTPSNKVTEKGKYVELRCDPISGHTALYWYRQSLGQGPEFLIYFQGTGAADDSGLPNDRFFAVRPEGSVSTLKIQRTERGDSAVYLCASSPNGGASYEQYFGPGTRLTVT.